This TCR beta chain came from a study of human T cells and chemical hapten exposure. General study results and limits: The study found expanded TCRs formed significantly more large CDR3 similarity clusters than controls.

Time point noted: patch test 1, 2 weeks after DPC sensitization. Treatment here: therapeutic diphenylcyclopropenone sensitization with weekly scalp DPC. TCRdb reanalysed the RACE reads using MiXCR and keeps one entry per CDR3 protein. The sample contains 79,000 or so distinct CDR3 sequences, 10% of which appear only once. Germline CDR1 MNHEY, CDR2 SVGAGI. J was trimmed by 3 bases and V by 0 bases; bases with no gene match: 4. The CDR3 extends over 16 amino acids. This clonotype was picked up a small number of times. Antigen unknown. This sample comprised whole blood, obtained in connection with sensitization to the hapten diphenylcyclopropenone (DPC). The genes are TRBV6-5 and TRBJ2-1, with 8 bases matching TRBD1. This TCR was recovered from a woman aged 50 to 60 with alopecia areata. Some clones in this sample may be carry-over from other donors' samples. The CDR3 bases are TGTGCCAGCAGTTACTCCCCGGACAGGGACTACAATGAGCAGTTCTTC. It yields the protein CASSYSPDRDYNEQFF.